This T cell receptor beta chain was identified during a study of control samples from healthy donors and cancer patients. The method was immunoSEQ multiplex PCR; TCRdb's version includes in-frame clones alone and lacks a portion of them. The profile shows around 110,000 clones, around nine tenths of them singletons. The CDR3 totals 12 residues. The germline V gene has CDR1 SGDLS and CDR2 YYNGEE. V was clipped by 3 bases and J by 0 bases, with 3 bases between them. Sequencing used blood. The TCR comes from a woman aged 70-85 years in good health. The chain is built from TRBV9 and TRBJ2-5, with unresolved D. The DNA of the CDR3 is TGTGCCAGCAGCGCCGACCAAGAGACCCAGTACTTC. This codes for CASSADQETQYF.